This TCR beta chain is from a study of blood T cell repertoires in COVID-19. About the study: Specimens from acute and convalescent COVID-19 originated in the United States, Italy and Spain. T cells, B-cell-depleted T cells, or PBMCs provided the cDNA or gDNA that served as material.

Sequenced by immunoSEQ multiplex PCR; TCRdb stores in-frame clones only, minus some. The sample holds 150,000 to 200,000 clones, around 87% seen once. This CDR3 is built from 15 residues. V dropped 0 bases and J dropped 5 bases, with 14 bases sitting between them. CDR1 and CDR2 from the germline V gene are SGDLS and YYNGEE. The chain is built from TRBV9 and TRBJ1-2; D is perhaps TRBD1 (6 bases). The TCR comes from a man aged 18-30 years with active or convalescent COVID-19. The source material was peripheral blood. The CDR3 loop reads CASSVDAGVKYGYTF. In DNA, the CDR3 is TGTGCCAGCAGCGTAGATGCAGGGGTTAAATATGGCTACACCTTC. Full variable domain (remainder filled in from reference TRBV9 and TRBJ1-2): DSGVTQTPKHLITATGQRVTLRCSPRSGDLSVYWYQQSLDQGLQFLIQYYNGEERAKGNILERFSAQQFPDLHSELNLSSLELGDSALYFCASSVDAGVKYGYTFGSGTRLTVV.